This T cell receptor beta chain was observed in a study of T cells in Graves' hyperthyroidism and ophthalmopathy. This clonotype came up many times. The CDR3 spans 17 residues. V lost 0 bases to trimming and J lost 2 bases, with 17 bases between them. CDR1 and CDR2 from the germline V gene are DFQATT and SNEGSKA (reference sequence). Amplification yielded TCR beta CDR3 regions, with RNA transcripts as the source. The study used the HTBI primer set for a first-round RT-PCR of the TCR CDR3. TCRdb recomputed calls from the multiplex PCR reads with MiXCR, one row per CDR3 protein. Counted here are under 450,000 distinct CDR3 sequences, 15% to 18% occurring once; the ten biggest clones make up roughly 7.4%.

Sequenced input: blood. The TCR originated in a young woman with Graves' hyperthyroidism. V is TRBV20-1 and J is TRBJ1-5; D perhaps matches TRBD1 (5 bases). This chain's CDR3 is CSARDPRDPGGNQPQHF. As DNA, the CDR3 is TGCAGTGCTAGAGATCCCCGGGACCCCGGAGGCAATCAGCCCCAGCATTTT.